The present TCR beta chain was sequenced within a study of cytotoxic CD8 clonotypes in ibrutinib-treated CLL. The overall study: The average sample held about 260,000 productive templates and almost 95,000 productive rearrangements.

Remarks on this clone: Its antigen is as yet unknown.

Depths of 1 in 200,000 to 1 in 1 million T cells were the sequencing target. Using immunoSEQ multiplex PCR, the repertoire was profiled, and TCRdb retains in-frame clones only, with some absent. The repertoire holds 130,000 or so clones, with approximately 81% as singletons. Per germline, CDR1 WNHNN and CDR2 SYGVQD (reference sequence). V lost 7 bases and J 7 bases, leaving 13 bases between the germline ends. CDR3 length: 13 residues. Study-level results: Ibrutinib response saw clonality rise, and progression saw it return toward baseline. Baseline clonality was higher than in age-matched healthy donors and moved in step with circulating CD8+ T-cell counts.

The origin of this receptor is a human donor with chronic lymphocytic leukemia. This chain uses TRBV10-1 with TRBJ2-2; D possibly corresponds to TRBD2 (5 bases). The source material was PBMCs, sampled after 24 months of ibrutinib treatment. CDR3 coding DNA: TGCGCCAGCACCGCGGGCGGAGACGGGGAGCTGTTTTTT. Amino acid sequence: CASTAGGDGELFF.